Listed here are 21 T cell receptor beta chains from one sample, sequenced in a study of Ad26.COV2.S vaccination and SARS-CoV-2 variants. As for treatment: around 19 received Ad26.COV2.S at low or high dose, single or two shots; about 5 received placebo; per-sample allocation not given. It was on day 63 after the first vaccine or placebo injection that samples were taken. Sequencing was performed with immunoSEQ multiplex PCR; in TCRdb, only in-frame clones are kept and a portion is missing. The sample holds around 310,000 clones, 75% to 90% seen once. This sample comprised peripheral blood, obtained in a trial of Ad26.COV2.S vaccine versus placebo. These receptors were obtained from a person aged 18-65 years who received the Ad26.COV2.S COVID-19 vaccine or a placebo.

V gene TRBV14 combines with J gene TRBJ2-3; the D call may be TRBD1 or TRBD2 (6 bases each). The germline V gene encodes CDR1 SGHDN and CDR2 FVKESK. Between the trimmed V and J ends, which lost 0 bases and 1 base, there was a span of 8 bases. The CDR3 is 15 residues long. The CDR3 DNA reads TGTGCCAGCAGCCAAGAGAGGGGGGGCACAGATACGCAGTATTTT. Translated: CASSQERGGTDTQYF.

The count of this clone is one. This rearrangement joins TRBV30 to TRBJ2-2; 10 bases are a match to TRBD1. This CDR3 spans 17 amino acids. Trimming at V came to 1 base and at J to 4 bases, leaving 9 bases not matched to a gene. CDR1 is GTSNPN, CDR2 SVGIG, per germline (reference sequence). The CDR3 coding sequence is TGTGCCTGGAGTGGTGAGAGGGACAGGGGAGCCACCGGGGAGCTGTTTTTT. Translating gives CAWSGERDRGATGELFF.

This rearrangement joins TRBV4-3 to TRBJ1-4, with TRBD1 identical over 8 bases. The CDR3 runs 15 residues. Germline V gene data show CDR1 as LGHNA and CDR2 as YSLEER. V lost 1 base to trimming and J lost 7 bases; unmatched junction nucleotides: 5. CDR3 residues: CASSQGQGAGEKLFF. In nucleotides, the CDR3 is TGCGCCAGCAGCCAAGGCCAGGGGGCCGGTGAAAAACTGTTTTTT.

V usage is TRBV15 and J usage is TRBJ1-2; 9 bases agree with TRBD1. The CDR3 is 14 amino acids. The V gene's germline CDR1 is LNHNV and CDR2 YYDKDF (reference sequence). V lost 2 bases and J lost 7; bases outside the gene matches: 5. In nucleotides, the CDR3 is TGTGCCACCAGCAGACGGGACAGGGTTGCTGGCTACACCTTC. As protein: CATSRRDRVAGYTF.

The chain combines TRBV28 with TRBJ1-1; the D gene is possibly TRBD1 (5 bases). This CDR3 spans 13 amino acids. The germline CDR1 and CDR2 sequences are MDHEN and SYDVKM. V gave up 4 bases and J gave up 0 bases, with 6 bases separating them. CDR3 bases: TGTGCCAGCAGTTGGGGCATGAACACTGAAGCTTTCTTT. The encoded protein is CASSWGMNTEAFF.

A single count supports this clone. The chain couples TRBV18 to TRBJ2-1; TRBD2 aligns across 7 bases. The CDR3 is made up of 14 amino acids. With 3 bases clipped from V and 4 bases from J, the junction kept 3 bases outside the gene matches. Germline CDR1 and CDR2: KGHSH and LQKENI. This chain's CDR3 is CASSPAGVYNEQFF. In DNA, the CDR3 is TGTGCCAGCTCACCGGCGGGGGTTTACAATGAGCAGTTCTTC.

CDR3 in DNA: TGTGCCAGCAGCATAGCTGGGGGCCACGAGCAGTACGTC. Translating gives CASSIAGGHEQYV. The gene calls are TRBV7-9 and TRBJ2-7, with D perhaps TRBD1 (6 bases). Per germline, CDR1 SEHNR and CDR2 FQNEAQ (reference sequence). The CDR3 is 13 amino acids.

The chain joins TRBV2 to TRBJ2-2; D is ambiguous. The CDR3 has 15 amino acids. Trimming shortened V by 3 bases and J by 0 bases, and 8 bases separated the two germline ends. CDR1 and CDR2 (germline): SNHLY, FYNNEI. The CDR3 loop is CASSERLSNTGELFF. CDR3 sequence (DNA): TGTGCCAGCAGTGAGAGACTGTCGAACACCGGGGAGCTGTTTTTT. The variable domain in full, with the rest retrieved from reference TRBV2 and TRBJ2-2, is EPEVTQTPSHQVTQMGQEVILRCVPISNHLYFYWYRQILGQKVEFLVSFYNNEISEKSEIFDDQFSVERPDGSNFTLKIRSTKLEDSAMYFCASSERLSNTGELFFGEGSRLTVL.

The chain links TRBV27 to TRBJ1-5, with unresolved D. V was shortened by 5 bases and J by 6 bases, with 8 bases between the two germline ends. This CDR3 contains 12 residues. CDR1 MNHEY and CDR2 SMNVEV come from the germline V gene (reference sequence). The CDR3 sequence: CASSLIGQPQHF. DNA for the CDR3: TGTGCCAGCAGTCTCATAGGTCAGCCCCAGCATTTT.

J is TRBJ1-2 and V is TRBV12-3 or TRBV12-4; D not certain. The CDR3 sequence is 12 residues long. Trimming pared 6 bases from V and 4 bases from J, leaving 9 bases between. The CDR3 loop reads CASSTPGYGYTF. The DNA of the CDR3 is TGTGCCAGCAGCACCCCCGGCTATGGCTACACCTTC.

This chain links TRBV4-1 with TRBJ1-1; 7 bases fit TRBD1. CDR1 and CDR2 (germline): MGHRA, YSYEKL. The CDR3 extends over 15 amino acids. V lost 2 bases, J lost 7 bases, and 10 bases stayed unmatched. The CDR3 sequence is CASSQLGTARVEAFF. For the CDR3, the DNA is TGCGCCAGCAGCCAATTAGGGACAGCTCGAGTTGAAGCTTTCTTT.

This clone was detected only a few times. V gene TRBV6-2 or TRBV6-3 combines with J gene TRBJ1-1, with D possibly matching TRBD1 (5 bases). Trimming pared 4 bases from V and 6 bases from J, leaving 12 bases between. The germline CDR1 and CDR2 sequences are MNHEY and SVGEGT. The CDR3 sequence is 13 residues long. The CDR3 here is CASSSYTGSEAFF. The CDR3 region has the DNA TGTGCCAGCAGTTCGTACACAGGCTCTGAAGCTTTCTTT.

This clone occurred a few times. One end of the junction is discordant with germline, which a read error may explain. The V call is TRBV12-3 or TRBV12-4, the J call TRBJ2-2; D is unclear. CDR3 length: 11 amino acids. CDR3 nucleotides: TGTGCCAGCAGGCGTACCGAGGAGCTGTTTTTT. It yields the protein CASRRTEELFF.

The rearrangement uses TRBV27 and TRBJ1-4; D not resolved. Germline lookup yields CDR1 MNHEY and CDR2 SMNVEV (reference sequence). The CDR3 consists of 13 residues. V shed 6 bases and J shed 8 bases, with 13 bases lying between them. CDR3 loop: CASSLIRVEKLFF. CDR3 DNA sequence: TGTGCCAGCAGCCTTATAAGGGTCGAAAAACTGTTTTTT.

The rearrangement joins TRBV18 to TRBJ2-3; D ambiguous. V lost 6 bases and J lost 0, with 13 bases in between. Germline CDR1 KGHSH, CDR2 LQKENI. The CDR3 is made up of 15 amino acids. The CDR3 protein is CASSRYTRSTDTQYF. CDR3 DNA sequence: TGTGCCAGCTCCCGATACACTCGTAGCACAGATACGCAGTATTTT.

The gene calls are TRBV7-9 and TRBJ2-7; TRBD2 might be the D (6 bases). Trimming removed 5 bases at V and 1 base at J, with 9 bases between. The CDR3 covers 13 residues. Germline CDR1 reads SEHNR; CDR2 reads FQNEAQ (reference sequence). CDR3 sequence: CASSTGGSYEQYF. The CDR3, as DNA: TGTGCCAGCAGCACCGGGGGTTCCTACGAGCAGTACTTC.

The chain has TRBV9 and TRBJ2-1; 11 bases align to TRBD2. After removal of 0 bases from V and 1 base from J, the junction contained 3 bases not matched to a gene. Germline V gives CDR1 SGDLS, CDR2 YYNGEE. The CDR3 totals 17 residues. The CDR3 reads CASSVVASGGSYNEQFF. CDR3 nucleotides: TGTGCCAGCAGCGTAGTGGCTAGCGGGGGGTCCTACAATGAGCAGTTCTTC.

The chain joins TRBV19 to TRBJ1-2; D remains ambiguous. Trimming cost V 5 bases and J 4 bases, with 17 bases left between them. Germline values: CDR1 LNHDA, CDR2 SQIVND (reference sequence). This CDR3 is 15 amino acids long. DNA for the CDR3: TGTGCCAGTAGTTGGGAACGGGGTTTCCTCTATGGCTACACCTTC. Its protein product is CASSWERGFLYGYTF.

Only a few counts were recorded for this clone. The rearrangement links TRBV7-2 to TRBJ1-5; TRBD1 might be the D (5 bases). There are 13 residues in the CDR3. Germline V gene lookup returns CDR1 SGHTA and CDR2 FQGNSA. Trimming removed 5 bases from V and 9 bases from J, with 14 bases in between. CDR3 in amino acids: CASSHGALAPQHF. DNA for the CDR3: TGTGCCAGCAGCCACGGGGCCCTGGCGCCCCAGCATTTT.

This clone was detected only a few times. The chain combines TRBV2 with TRBJ1-1; D is unresolved. The CDR3 has 12 amino acids. With 5 bases removed from V and 3 bases from J, the gap between germline ends came to 7 bases. Germline loops: CDR1 SNHLY, CDR2 FYNNEI. The CDR3 region has the DNA TGTGCCAGCAGTCGGGATGACACTGAAGCTTTCTTT. Translated, it gives CASSRDDTEAFF.

The rearrangement joins TRBV4-3 to TRBJ2-3; D is unresolved. The V and J ends lost 0 bases and 3 bases respectively, with 10 bases between them. From germline, CDR1 is LGHNA and CDR2 YSLEER. The CDR3 has 15 amino acids. This CDR3 reads CASSQDLRPTDTQYF. The CDR3 DNA reads as TGCGCCAGCAGCCAAGATCTCCGGCCTACAGATACGCAGTATTTT.